This T cell receptor (beta chain) was captured in a study of blood T cells in healthy people across ages. Study observations and caveats: A roughly linear age-dependent decrease characterized TCR beta diversity per million T cells.

Germline-derived CDR1 and CDR2 are SGHTA and FQGNSA. The CDR3 length is 13 residues. Germline trimming cut 4 bases from V and 7 bases from J; bases unmatched to any gene: 7. On this clonotype itself: The antigen is not known.

Together with a sample-barcoded 5' primer, a J-beta primer mix was included in a second PCR lasting 7 to 11 cycles. Via MiXCR, TCRdb re-called the 5' RACE reads, giving one row per CDR3 protein. Here the sample spans around 690,000 distinct CDR3 sequences, approximately 50% being singletons. PBMCs, at least 6.5 million per sample, were isolated. Sequences were obtained from blood. This TCR was recovered from a man between 60 and 75 years old in good health. V usage is TRBV7-2 and J usage is TRBJ2-7, with TRBD2 matching 7 bases. In DNA form, the CDR3 reads TGTGCCAGCAGCTCACTAGCGCTGAATGAGCAGTACTTC. Protein: CASSSLALNEQYF.